The 19 T cell receptor beta chains reported below all come from one sample, sequenced in a study of regulatory T cells in long-lasting Graves disease. Time point noted: newly diagnosed GD, antithyroid drugs for less than 3 months. RNA extracted from PBMCs served as the sequencing template. Through Arm-PCR of CDR3 regions and iRepertoire HTBI primers, TCR beta libraries were built. TCRdb fed the multiplex PCR reads into MiXCR, producing one record per CDR3 protein. The sample carries about 470,000 distinct CDR3 sequences, 15% to 20% recorded once. These same records also appear under a second study, on T cells in Graves' hyperthyroidism and ophthalmopathy.

Source: peripheral blood mononuclear cells (PBMCs), taken at new diagnosis, from a patient treated with antithyroid drugs. Receptors originate from a man aged 35 to 55 with Graves disease.

This clonotype was recorded once. The chain links TRBV5-6 to TRBJ2-7; 8 bases are a match to TRBD1. CDR1 is SGHDT, CDR2 YYEEEE, per germline. This CDR3 region has 15 residues. J lost 3 bases, V lost 3 bases, and 8 bases had no gene match. The CDR3 sequence: CASSSFFGQGYEQYF. The CDR3 nucleotides read TGTGCCAGCAGCTCTTTTTTCGGACAGGGCTACGAGCAGTACTTC.

Of note for this clonotype: A much larger clone lies one base from this, so it may be a read error. No conserved phenylalanine or tryptophan is present at the end of the CDR3, so a read error is the likely explanation. The chain recombines TRBV3-1 with TRBJ2-1; maybe TRBD1 (5 bases). The CDR3 runs 18 residues. Germline CDR1 and CDR2: LGHDT and YNNKEL (reference sequence). V was trimmed by 0 bases and J by 1 base, leaving 16 bases between them. CDR3 sequence (DNA): TGTGCCAGCAGCCAAGATTGGGCAGGGAAGGTTTCCTACAATGAGCAGTTCCTC. Translated: CASSQDWAGKVSYNEQFL.

This clonotype was observed a few times. The chain uses TRBV5-6 and TRBJ2-1, with D possibly TRBD2 on 6 matching bases. The V gene's germline CDR1 is SGHDT and CDR2 YYEEEE. The germline V and J ends were trimmed by 3 bases and 7 bases, with 14 bases remaining between them. The CDR3 is made up of 14 amino acids. CDR3 sequence reads: CASSSGLPGNEQFF. CDR3 bases: TGTGCCAGCAGCTCCGGACTACCTGGGAATGAGCAGTTCTTC.

The chain carries TRBV6-6 and TRBJ2-5; the D gene is possibly TRBD1 (6 bases). Germline V gene data show CDR1 as MNHNY and CDR2 as SVGAGI (reference sequence). CDR3 length equals 18 residues. V lost 0 bases to trimming and J lost 5 bases, with 22 bases between them. CDR3 residues: CASSYSSRGRGVRETQYF. CDR3 DNA sequence: TGTGCCAGCAGTTACTCGTCAAGAGGCAGGGGAGTACGGGAGACCCAGTACTTC.

This clonotype appeared many times. The gene calls are TRBV5-6 and TRBJ1-5, with TRBD1 identical over 7 bases. The CDR3 is 13 residues long. Germline loops: CDR1 SGHDT, CDR2 YYEEEE. V lost 4 bases to trimming and J lost 5 bases; unmatched junction nucleotides: 3. CDR3 nucleotides: TGTGCCAGCAGCGTGGGACAGTATCAGCCCCAGCATTTT. Its translation: CASSVGQYQPQHF.

This clonotype was seen ten or more times. This sequence joins TRBV20-1 and TRBJ2-7, with D possibly being TRBD2 (5 bases). The CDR3 length is 14 residues. Trimming shortened V by 5 bases and J by 0 bases, and 14 bases separated the two germline ends. Germline lookup yields CDR1 DFQATT and CDR2 SNEGSKA (reference sequence). Here the CDR3 DNA reads TGCAGTGCTCGACCCCCCCGGGACTCCTACGAGCAGTACTTC. Amino acids: CSARPPRDSYEQYF.

This clonotype is a singleton in its sample. This chain connects TRBV2 to TRBJ2-2, with 9 bases fitting TRBD2. Trimming took 6 bases from V and 3 from J; bases not matched to a gene: 8. The CDR3 is made up of 16 amino acids. In germline, CDR1 is SNHLY, CDR2 FYNNEI. The CDR3 nucleotides read TGTGCCAGCAGCGTAGCTAGCGGGGCTCACACCGGGGAGCTGTTTTTT. It is translated as CASSVASGAHTGELFF.

DNA of the CDR3: TGTGCCACCAGTGATCAGGGGCGTGGGGAGCTGTTTTTT. Protein product: CATSDQGRGELFF. V gene TRBV24-1 combines with J gene TRBJ2-2; perhaps TRBD1 as D (6 bases). The CDR3 spans 13 residues. V was clipped by 3 bases and J by 8 bases, with 9 bases between them. Germline V gene data show CDR1 as KGHDR and CDR2 as SFDVKD.

The chain joins TRBV28 to TRBJ2-7; D is undetermined. Trimming took 4 bases from V and 9 from J, leaving 13 bases between them. The CDR3 is 12 amino acids. Germline CDR1 is MDHEN and CDR2 is SYDVKM. CDR3 DNA: TGTGCCAGCAGTTCTATCGATTTCGGGCAGTACTTC. It is translated as CASSSIDFGQYF. Based on the CDR3 plus reference TRBV28 and TRBJ2-7, the full variable domain is DVKVTQSSRYLVKRTGEKVFLECVQDMDHENMFWYRQDPGLGLRLIYFSYDVKMKEKGDIPEGYSVSREKKERFSLILESASTNQTSMYLCASSSIDFGQYFGPGTRLTVT.

In this sample, this clonotype turned up a few times. The junction and the germline gene differ at one end; a read error may be behind it. The CDR3 region is CASSYSLQVKKNIQYF. Here the CDR3 DNA reads TGTGCCAGCAGTTACTCGTTACAGGTGAAAAAAAACATTCAATACTTC. V gene TRBV6-5 combines with J gene TRBJ2-4, with D possibly TRBD1 on 5 matching bases. The germline V gene encodes CDR1 MNHEY and CDR2 SVGAGI. The CDR3 extends over 16 amino acids.

The DNA for the CDR3 is TGTGCCAGTAGTGTACCCCGGAGGGCCGAAGATACGCAGTATTTT. It yields the protein CASSVPRRAEDTQYF. The chain uses TRBV19 and TRBJ2-3; D possibly corresponds to TRBD2 (6 bases). V dropped 5 bases and J dropped 5 bases, with 17 bases sitting between them. Per germline, CDR1 LNHDA and CDR2 SQIVND (reference sequence). The CDR3 is 15 amino acids.

This clonotype appeared many times. The rearrangement links TRBV12-3 or TRBV12-4 to TRBJ2-3, with 11 bases that match TRBD2. Trimming at V came to 6 bases and at J to 2 bases, leaving 7 bases not matched to a gene. CDR3 size: 16 residues. This CDR3 reads CASSRGTSGPTDTQYF. DNA of the CDR3: TGTGCCAGCAGCCGAGGGACTAGCGGACCCACAGATACGCAGTATTTT.

This clonotype has only a few counts. J is TRBJ2-2 and V is TRBV4-1; 8 bases map to TRBD1. The CDR3 totals 13 residues. Trimming removed 5 bases from V and 6 bases from J; junction bases left unmatched: 2. Germline V gene data show CDR1 as MGHRA and CDR2 as YSYEKL. The CDR3 reads CASSGQGPGELFF. CDR3 bases: TGCGCCAGCAGCGGACAGGGCCCCGGGGAGCTGTTTTTT.

The chain recombines TRBV4-2 with TRBJ2-1; the match to TRBD2 covers 11 bases. The CDR3 runs 16 residues. Germline lookup yields CDR1 LGHNA and CDR2 YNFKEQ. V was pared by 0 bases and J by 14 bases, with 12 bases of the junction left unmatched. The CDR3 loop is CASSQDRGLAAQGEFF. CDR3 DNA sequence: TGTGCCAGCAGCCAAGATAGGGGACTAGCGGCTCAAGGGGAGTTCTTC.

There are many counts of this clonotype. This sequence joins TRBV28 and TRBJ2-5; D is possibly TRBD2 (7 bases). Per germline, CDR1 MDHEN and CDR2 SYDVKM. The ends were cut back, 8 bases at V and 4 bases at J, with 20 bases in the middle. This CDR3 spans 15 amino acids. CDR3 sequence: CASCWKGGSPETQYF. CDR3 nucleotides: TGTGCCAGCTGCTGGAAGGGGGGGTCCCCAGAGACCCAGTACTTC.

The chain recombines TRBV5-1 with TRBJ2-2; D is perhaps TRBD1 or TRBD2 (5 bases each). The germline gives CDR1 SGHRS, CDR2 YFSETQ. V lost 7 bases to trimming and J lost 0 bases, with 16 bases between them. The CDR3 extends over 16 amino acids. The DNA for the CDR3 is TGCGCCAGCCGACTAAACCCGGGGCCGAACACCGGGGAGCTGTTTTTT. It specifies CASRLNPGPNTGELFF.

Note on this clonotype: This may be a read error: a much more frequent sequence differs by one nucleotide. J is TRBJ2-1 and V is TRBV10-3, with D perhaps assigned TRBD1 or TRBD2 (5 bases each). This CDR3 has 12 amino acids. In germline, CDR1 is ENHRY, CDR2 SYGVKD. Trimming took off 3 bases at V and 7 bases at J, with 7 bases between the two ends. This CDR3 reads CAISDWGNEQFF. The CDR3 bases are TGTGCCATCAGTGATTGGGGGAATGAGCAGTTCTTC.

The chain combines TRBV2 with TRBJ2-5; perhaps TRBD2 as D (6 bases). Germline CDR1 and CDR2: SNHLY and FYNNEI. The V end lost 9 bases, the J end lost 5 bases, and 10 bases lay between the germline ends. This CDR3 comprises 11 residues. The CDR3 DNA is TGTGCCAGGGAAGGAGGGGAGACCCAGTACTTC. It codes for CAREGGETQYF.

This clonotype was seen repeatedly, ten times or more. The chain has TRBV5-1 and TRBJ2-3, with 8 positions matching TRBD2. The ends lost 2 bases at V and 5 bases at J; junction bases unmatched: 4. CDR1 is SGHRS and CDR2 is YFSETQ in the germline V gene. This CDR3 has 14 residues. Here the CDR3 reads CASSLGLAVDTQYF. The DNA for the CDR3 is TGCGCCAGCAGCTTAGGACTAGCAGTAGATACGCAGTATTTT.